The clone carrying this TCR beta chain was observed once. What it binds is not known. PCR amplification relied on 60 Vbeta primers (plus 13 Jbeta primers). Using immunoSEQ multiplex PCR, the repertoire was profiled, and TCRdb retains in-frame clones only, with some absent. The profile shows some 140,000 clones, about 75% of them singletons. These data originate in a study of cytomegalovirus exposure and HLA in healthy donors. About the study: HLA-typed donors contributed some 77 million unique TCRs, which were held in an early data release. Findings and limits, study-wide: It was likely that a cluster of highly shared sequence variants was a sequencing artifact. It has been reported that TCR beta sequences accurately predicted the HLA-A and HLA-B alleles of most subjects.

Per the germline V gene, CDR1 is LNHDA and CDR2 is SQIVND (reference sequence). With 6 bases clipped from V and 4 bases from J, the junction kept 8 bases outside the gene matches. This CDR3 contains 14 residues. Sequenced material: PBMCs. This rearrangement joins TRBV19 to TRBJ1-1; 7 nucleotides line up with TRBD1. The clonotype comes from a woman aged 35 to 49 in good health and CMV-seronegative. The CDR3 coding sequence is TGTGCCAGTAGGGAGGGGGCAGGGAGCACTGAAGCTTTCTTT. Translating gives CASREGAGSTEAFF.